These 21 T cell receptor beta chains were all obtained from the same sample, sequenced in a study of identical twins (dated by TCRdb to between 2015 and 2016). Libraries were prepared through 5' RACE. Sequencer: Illumina HiSeq 2000. TCRdb cleaned the public reads at Q25 with fastp, built clones with MiXCR and kept in-frame beta chains. Rows merge per CDR3 protein into single entries with the most common DNA and genes. The sample table holds 300,000 to 400,000 distinct CDR3 sequences, of which approximately 10% were seen once. The ten largest clones add up to 8% to 10% of the sample. Sequencing used naive T cells sorted from blood. The meaning of the sample's cell subset or site label: cells isolated with a human naive T-cell isolation kit. The receptors stem from a woman in her forties or fifties in good health.

Ten or more counts support this clonotype. The chain employs TRBV24-1 and TRBJ2-1; D is perhaps TRBD2 (6 bases). Germline V gives CDR1 KGHDR, CDR2 SFDVKD. Trimming removed 5 bases from V and 0 bases from J, with 13 bases in between. There are 16 residues in the CDR3. The CDR3 DNA is TGTGCCACCAGTGTAAGCGGGCGAAGCTCCTACAATGAGCAGTTCTTC. It translates to CATSVSGRSSYNEQFF.

This rearrangement joins TRBV29-1 to TRBJ2-6; D may be TRBD2 (7 bases). The CDR3 length is 15 residues. The V end was cut by 5 bases, the J end by 2 bases, with 13 bases between. CDR1 is SQVTM and CDR2 is ANQGSEA in the germline V gene. CDR3 coding DNA: TGCAGCGTTCATACAGGGACTACTGGGGCCAACGTCCTGACTTTC. This codes for CSVHTGTTGANVLTF.

This clonotype was found many times. V and J are TRBV10-3 and TRBJ2-1, with D possibly matching TRBD1 (5 bases). Trimming shortened V by 4 bases and J by 8 bases, and 9 bases separated the two germline ends. There are 12 residues in the CDR3. Per germline, CDR1 ENHRY and CDR2 SYGVKD. The CDR3 DNA reads as TGTGCCATCAGTGTGGGGCTAGATGAGCAGTTCTTC. This sequence encodes CAISVGLDEQFF.

The V and J genes are TRBV5-1 and TRBJ2-7; D is possibly TRBD1 (6 bases). Germline CDR1 reads SGHRS; CDR2 reads YFSETQ. Between the trimmed V and J ends, which lost 1 base and 1 base, there was a span of 12 bases. This CDR3 is built from 15 residues. CDR3 bases: TGCGCCAGCAGCTTGACAGGGTGGGGTTCCTACGAGCAGTACTTC. Amino acids: CASSLTGWGSYEQYF.

This clonotype was seen many times. The chain carries TRBV11-2 and TRBJ2-3; 8 bases are a match to TRBD2. J was trimmed by 7 bases and V by 3 bases; bases with no gene match: 3. Germline CDR1 is SGHAT and CDR2 is FQNNGV. The CDR3 extends over 13 amino acids. The CDR3 protein is CASSLIAGNTQYF. The CDR3 DNA reads as TGTGCCAGCAGCTTGATAGCGGGGAATACGCAGTATTTT.

This clonotype was detected only a few times. This sequence joins TRBV9 and TRBJ2-1, with 10 bases matching TRBD2. Losses at the gene ends were 0 bases for V and 6 bases for J; bases not matched to a gene: 6. CDR3 length equals 16 residues. Germline-derived CDR1 and CDR2 are SGDLS and YYNGEE. In DNA, the CDR3 is TGTGCCAGCAGCGTAGACCTAGCGGGAGTCGTCAATGAGCAGTTCTTC. Translating gives CASSVDLAGVVNEQFF.

J is TRBJ1-4 and V is TRBV7-9; 8 bases match TRBD1. Looked up from germline, CDR1 is SEHNR and CDR2 is FQNEAQ (reference sequence). This CDR3 contains 14 residues. With V trimmed by 7 bases and J by 7 bases, 8 bases remained unmatched. The CDR3 sequence is CASTETGGREKLFF. In DNA, the CDR3 is TGTGCCAGCACCGAAACAGGGGGTCGTGAAAAACTGTTTTTT.

The chain uses TRBV27 and TRBJ2-2; TRBD2 aligns across 12 bases. Germline V gives CDR1 MNHEY, CDR2 SMNVEV (reference sequence). The length of the CDR3 is 15 residues. The V segment lost 4 bases and the J segment 7 bases; nucleotides outside the gene matches: 4. The CDR3 nucleotides are TGTGCCAGCAGTTCCAGGACTAGCGGGATCGGGGAGCTGTTTTTT. Its protein product is CASSSRTSGIGELFF.

This clonotype was seen only a few times. The chain carries TRBV10-1 and TRBJ2-5, with 8 nucleotides matching TRBD1. Unmatched junction bases numbered 7, after V lost 0 bases and J lost 1 base. The germline CDR1 and CDR2 sequences are WNHNN and SYGVQD (reference sequence). This CDR3 contains 17 residues. The DNA for the CDR3 is TGCGCCAGCAGTGAGTCTCCCCGGGACAGGACCCAAGAGACCCAGTACTTC. This gives the protein CASSESPRDRTQETQYF.

The CDR3 region is CASSLMGGANVLTF. In nucleotides, the CDR3 is TGTGCCAGCAGCTTAATGGGTGGGGCCAACGTCCTGACTTTC. V and J are TRBV7-3 and TRBJ2-6, with D unclear. Germline V gives CDR1 SGHTA, CDR2 FQGTGA. The V gene lost 1 base and the J gene lost 3 bases, with 4 bases spanning the gap. The CDR3 consists of 14 residues. The full variable domain, completed using reference TRBV7-3 and TRBJ2-6, is GAGVSQTPSNKVTEKGKYVELRCDPISGHTALYWYRQSLGQGPEFLIYFQGTGAADDSGLPNDRFFAVRPEGSVSTLKIQRTERGDSAVYLCASSLMGGANVLTFGAGSRLTVL.

This clonotype was counted a few times. The DNA of the CDR3 is TGTGCCACCAGTGATGTTGGACAGGGCTCCTACGAGCAGTACTTC. Its translation is CATSDVGQGSYEQYF. This chain uses TRBV24-1 with TRBJ2-7, with 8 bases identical to TRBD1. CDR1 and CDR2 (germline): KGHDR, SFDVKD. The CDR3 has 15 amino acids. Unmatched junction bases numbered 3, after V lost 3 bases and J lost 0 bases.

This clonotype was found a few times. The chain employs TRBV5-1 and TRBJ1-1, with a possible D match to TRBD1 (5 bases). Germline-derived CDR1 and CDR2 are SGHRS and YFSETQ. The CDR3 is made up of 14 amino acids. V dropped 3 bases and J dropped 4 bases, with 13 bases sitting between them. In nucleotides, the CDR3 is TGCGCCAGCAGCTCATTGACGGGGGGCACTGAAGCTTTCTTT. Its translation is CASSSLTGGTEAFF.

V gene TRBV20-1 combines with J gene TRBJ2-6, with 7 bases matching TRBD1. Germline trimming cut 3 bases from V and 2 bases from J; bases unmatched to any gene: 10. The length of the CDR3 is 17 residues. Germline CDR1 is DFQATT and CDR2 is SNEGSKA (reference sequence). As DNA, the CDR3 is TGCAGTGCTAGCAAAGGACAGGTCTTTCCTGGGGCCAACGTCCTGACTTTC. Protein product: CSASKGQVFPGANVLTF.

The count of this clonotype is one. The chain carries TRBV15 and TRBJ2-1; D is perhaps TRBD1 (5 bases). Germline values: CDR1 LNHNV, CDR2 YYDKDF (reference sequence). Trimming left V 5 bases short and J 4 bases short, with 15 bases between. The CDR3 sequence is 15 residues long. The CDR3 DNA reads as TGTGCCACCAGCCCTCCTGGGGCACTTTACAATGAGCAGTTCTTC. Amino acids: CATSPPGALYNEQFF.

In this sample, this clonotype turned up a few times. The chain joins TRBV4-1 to TRBJ2-5, with 8 positions matching TRBD2. J was trimmed by 2 bases and V by 1 base; bases with no gene match: 12. The CDR3 is 18 residues long. The germline CDR1 and CDR2 sequences are MGHRA and YSYEKL. The CDR3 sequence is CASSQGAVTSAIQETQYF. The CDR3 bases are TGCGCCAGCAGCCAAGGGGCCGTGACTAGCGCGATTCAAGAGACCCAGTACTTC.

This clonotype was found many times. The chain carries TRBV18 and TRBJ1-1; D uncertain. Trimming pared 3 bases from V and 1 base from J, leaving 6 bases between. The CDR3 sequence is 13 residues long. CDR1 KGHSH and CDR2 LQKENI come from the germline V gene. The CDR3 sequence: CASSPKENTEAFF. As DNA, the CDR3 is TGTGCCAGCTCACCTAAGGAGAACACTGAAGCTTTCTTT.

The rearrangement uses TRBV25-1 and TRBJ2-2; D remains ambiguous. Germline V lookup: CDR1 MGHDK, CDR2 SYGVNS. Trimming left V 1 base short and J 4 bases short, with 10 bases between. The CDR3 consists of 15 residues. The chain's CDR3 is CASSESLFPTGELFF. The DNA for the CDR3 is TGTGCCAGCAGTGAATCGCTATTCCCCACCGGGGAGCTGTTTTTT. Drawing the rest from reference TRBV25-1 and TRBJ2-2, the complete variable domain is EADIYQTPRYLVIGTGKKITLECSQTMGHDKMYWYQQDPGMELHLIHYSYGVNSTEKGDLSSESTVSRIRTEHFPLTLESARPSHTSQYLCASSESLFPTGELFFGEGSRLTVL.

The rearrangement uses TRBV6-1 and TRBJ2-7, with D hard to call. The germline CDR1 and CDR2 sequences are MNHNS and SASEGT. The V and J ends lost 7 bases and 5 bases respectively, with 12 bases between them. The CDR3 sequence is 12 residues long. The CDR3 DNA sequence: TGTGCCAGCATGCAGACTTCGGACGAGCAGTACGTC. Translation gives CASMQTSDEQYV.

The rearrangement links TRBV10-3 to TRBJ2-7; D gene uncertain. The V end was cut by 6 bases, the J end by 3 bases, with 15 bases between. Germline V gene lookup returns CDR1 ENHRY and CDR2 SYGVKD. The CDR3 covers 14 residues. The CDR3 protein is CAISGTDEGYEQYF. Written as DNA, the CDR3 is TGTGCCATCAGCGGAACAGACGAAGGCTACGAGCAGTACTTC.

Ten or more counts support this clonotype. V usage is TRBV21-1 and J usage is TRBJ1-2; the D segment call TRBD1 is taken from the table without a DNA check. TRBV21-1 is noted as a pseudogene. There are 9 residues in the CDR3. CDR3 DNA sequence: TGTGCCAACCCCTTAGGCTACACCTTC. Protein sequence: CANPLGYTF.

Many counts were recorded for this clonotype. The V and J genes are TRBV5-1 and TRBJ1-2; D possibly corresponds to TRBD1 (5 bases). Germline V lookup: CDR1 SGHRS, CDR2 YFSETQ. With 2 bases removed from V and 7 bases from J, the gap between germline ends came to 6 bases. The CDR3 consists of 11 residues. This CDR3 is CASSFGGGYTF. CDR3 nucleotide sequence: TGCGCCAGCAGCTTCGGGGGTGGCTACACCTTC.